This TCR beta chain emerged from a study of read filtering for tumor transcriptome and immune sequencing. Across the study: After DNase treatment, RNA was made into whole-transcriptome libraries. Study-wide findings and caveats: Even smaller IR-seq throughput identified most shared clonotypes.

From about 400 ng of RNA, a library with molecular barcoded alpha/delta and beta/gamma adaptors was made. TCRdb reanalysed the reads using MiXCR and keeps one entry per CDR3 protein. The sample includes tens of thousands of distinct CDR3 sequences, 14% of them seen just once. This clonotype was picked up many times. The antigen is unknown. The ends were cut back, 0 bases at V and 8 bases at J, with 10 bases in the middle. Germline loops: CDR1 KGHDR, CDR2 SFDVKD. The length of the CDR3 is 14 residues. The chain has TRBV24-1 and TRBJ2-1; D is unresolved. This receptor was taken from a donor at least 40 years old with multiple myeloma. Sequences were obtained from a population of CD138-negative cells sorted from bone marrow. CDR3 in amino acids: CATSDLRKGYEQFF. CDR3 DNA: TGTGCCACCAGTGATTTGCGTAAGGGCTATGAGCAGTTCTTC.